What follows is one TCR beta chain and its context. This clone was observed a single time. Its antigen is currently not known. No much larger clonotype is one base removed from it; base qualities were not supplied. The data are from a study of PD-1 blockade in classical Hodgkin lymphoma (dated by TCRdb to 2020 to 2022). Context from the whole study: Nivolumab dosing was 3 mg/kg intravenously every 2 weeks, continuing until either disease progression or unacceptable toxicity. A peripheral blood immune signature of response to PD-1 blockade in classical Hodgkin lymphoma was defined using TCR beta sequencing and CyTOF. The paper's findings and limits, for the study overall: By C4D1, a significant rise was seen in CD4+ TCR diversity but not in CD8+ TCR diversity (p=0.0027 vs p=0.16), and the rise was most apparent among complete responders (p=0.02). The study was restricted to a single clinical trial cohort, and the causes of repertoire differences, possibly disease activity or prior therapy, were left undefined. Diversity was lower in patients who began nivolumab less than 1 year after ASCT, so these patients were left out of later analyses to avoid confounding by immune reconstitution. Among trial patients, those achieving complete response had baseline diversity similar to that of newly diagnosed patients, while diversity was significantly lower in partial responders and progressors. Baseline TCR diversity was reported to be lower in newly diagnosed patients than in healthy donors, and even lower in relapsed/refractory patients.

The Qiagen DNeasy kit was used to extract genomic DNA from unsorted PBMCs and from the negatively selected CD4+ and CD8+ fractions. Using primers that anneal to V and J segments, immunoSEQ multiplex PCR amplified the TCR beta CDR3 regions. A synthetic immune receptor repertoire was used to minimize amplification bias, and any remaining bias was removed computationally after sequencing. As for how the authors treated the data: Custom Python scripts were used to quantify repertoire diversity as the Shannon entropy index. Unsorted, CD4+ and CD8+ repertoires were examined separately, except in combined analyses, for which CD4+ and CD8+ sequences were merged in silico. Clonal expansion was defined as at least a 2-fold frequency increase after treatment relative to C1D1, with a pseudocount of 0.5 for undetected baseline clones. Singleton clones were defined as clones with 0 or 1 copy at C1D1, and non-singleton clones were defined as clones with 2 or more copies. By matching protein sequences in sorted samples from the same patient, clones expanded in unsorted samples were annotated as CD4+, CD8+ or unknown. Wilcoxon tests were applied to paired samples to test diversity changes from C1D1 to C4D1. Entries here come from immuneACCESS through TCRdb and include only in-frame sequences with V and J called. Some clones fail to appear in such tables; in the studies checked, an unresolved V gene covers under half of the shortfall, and the cause of the remainder is unknown. V, J and clone size derive from that table, while D and trimming were established from the DNA sequence. In all, the sample holds 75,000 to 100,000 clones, and about 93% of those were seen once. Approximately 2% of the sample comes from the top ten.

V sheds 1 base and J sheds 6 bases, leaving 4 bases between their ends. Including the terminal cysteine and phenylalanine, the CDR3 comprises 11 residues. CDR3 DNA only is kept here, 33 bases in frame from base 1. CDR1 and CDR2, looked up from the germline V gene, are SGHAT and FQNNGV. The time point tag for this specimen amounts to: cycle 4 day 1 (C4D1), after five to seven weeks of nivolumab. Every trial patient had relapsed after autologous stem cell transplantation, and cohorts A, B and C differed in prior brentuximab vedotin exposure. The trial cohort was composed of approximately 60 patients with relapsed/refractory classical Hodgkin lymphoma, for whom complete response, partial response or progressive disease was recorded as best overall response. Trial patients were treated with single-agent nivolumab in the multi-cohort phase II CheckMate 205 trial. An independent review committee assessed best overall response by applying the 2007 International Working Group response criteria. PBMCs from the trial were collected at three points: immediately before nivolumab initiation (C1D1), and during therapy at cycle 2 day 1 and cycle 4 day 1. After peripheral blood was drawn into 8 mL Vacutainer Cell Preparation Tubes, PBMCs were isolated by centrifugation and then cryopreserved.

The sequence came from a human donor with classical Hodgkin lymphoma. This specimen consisted of peripheral blood mononuclear cells (PBMCs), obtained before the fourth cycle of nivolumab. Recombination connected TRBV11-2 to TRBJ2-7; no D gene call is confident. The nucleotide sequence is TGTGCCAGCAGCTTAGGGACCGAGCAGTACTTC. Its amino acids are CASSLGTEQYF.